The following is a T cell receptor (beta chain) sequence with its context. Its antigen remains unknown. This specimen comes from a study of cytomegalovirus exposure and HLA in healthy donors. The CDR3 contains 16 residues. Per germline, CDR1 ENHRY and CDR2 SYGVKD. Trimming pared 8 bases from V and 4 bases from J, leaving 23 bases between. Points from the study as a whole: After further analysis at a later stage, 16,951 TCR beta sequences were associated with HLA alleles at 0.05 false discovery rate. Later analysis found that TCR beta chains associated with HLA were more clonally expanded than other, equally common chains. Fewer N-insertions (relative to the 666-donor mean) were reportedly seen in an Asian-associated ancestry cluster in a later analysis.

It was with 60 Vbeta and 13 Jbeta primers that the PCR ran. Original data processing: In a later analysis, around 12 million of 60 million to 80 million unique beta chains occurred in at least two donors. Libraries were prepared by immunoSEQ multiplex PCR; TCRdb keeps only in-frame clonotypes and omits some of them. The V and J calls and clone size are taken from that table; D and trimming were inferred from the DNA. The repertoire holds around 39,000 clones, with approximately 80% as singletons. The chain uses TRBV10-3 and TRBJ1-1; D is possibly TRBD1 (5 bases). The receptor was isolated from a man between 25 and 39 years old in good health and CMV-seronegative. The sequenced sample consisted of PBMCs. CDR3: CAIRAEPRQTFTEAFF. The CDR3 DNA is TGTGCCATCCGTGCCGAACCTCGACAGACCTTCACTGAAGCTTTCTTT.